A selection of T cell receptor beta chains follows, all from one sample in a study of blood T cell repertoires in COVID-19. TCRdb's copy holds only in-frame clones and misses some; the assay was immunoSEQ multiplex PCR. Among about 210,000 clones listed, roughly 94% were seen once. The specimen was peripheral blood. The source is a man aged 25-45 years with acute or convalescent COVID-19. CDR3s leave out the opening cysteine and the closing phenylalanine or tryptophan.

V gene,J gene,CDR3 protein
TRBV12-3/TRBV12-4,TRBJ2-1,ASTIYGQDRFF
TRBV12-3/TRBV12-4,TRBJ2-7,ASSLEGGVQQY
TRBV3-1/TRBV3-2,TRBJ2-5,ASSQGSTYQETQY
TRBV18,TRBJ2-5,ASSPKTVHQETQY
TRBV6-2/TRBV6-3,TRBJ1-2,ASSGDNYGYT
TRBV4-2,TRBJ2-1,ASSQDPQNNEQF
TRBV11-2,TRBJ2-1,ASSLSLTGAEQF
TRBV21-1,TRBJ2-7,ASLSGQKYEQY
TRBV19,TRBJ2-3,ASKAGTTDTQY
TRBV19,TRBJ1-1,ASRSTGGVTEAF
TRBV10-1,TRBJ2-3,ASSESGRGPTDTQY
TRBV7-2,TRBJ2-2,ASIPRDSFNTGELF
TRBV4-1,TRBJ1-3,ASSQGQVTLEHTIY
TRBV7-6,TRBJ2-5,ASSKIGSPKQETQY
TRBV7-9,TRBJ2-1,ASSPLVSGFPGWDNEQF
TRBV5-1,TRBJ1-5,ASSLTGAGNQPQH
TRBV27,TRBJ1-2,ASSRTGKNYGYT
TRBV10-2,TRBJ2-7,ASKVAGGHHEQY
TRBV28,TRBJ1-6,ASSQLRGGPYNSPLH
TRBV6-5,TRBJ2-3,ATRWSAGDTQY
TRBV5-5,TRBJ1-5,ASSTGTGVRQPQH
TRBV13,TRBJ2-3,ASSPGLAGTDTQY
TRBV6-5,TRBJ2-7,ATKRGESYEQY
TRBV6-5,TRBJ1-4,ASSIWGGLGEKLF
TRBV9,TRBJ2-7,ASSVAGQGAYEQY
TRBV4-2,TRBJ2-7,ASRLGTGDSYEQY
TRBV5-8,TRBJ2-2,ASNLQGTGELF
TRBV19,TRBJ2-3,ASVLRGGSTHMQY
TRBV5-6,TRBJ1-5,ASSKWTEINQPQH